One T cell receptor beta chain is described in this entry. The antigen is undetermined. This specimen comes from a study of T cell repertoires in cytomegalovirus infection. Across the study: Newly reported HLA-C-restricted and thoroughly characterized HLA-B-restricted CMV epitopes were employed.

General study points: The ex vivo response showed dominance by HLA-C-restricted CMV-specific TCR beta clonotypes. Pooled public TCR beta family frequency picked out CMV carriers with the relevant HLA.

TCRdb fed the reads into MiXCR, producing one record per CDR3 protein. The sample has about 890,000 distinct CDR3 sequences; about 33% are singletons. The origin of this receptor is a human donor in good health (CMV status not recorded). Some clones in this sample may be carry-over from other donors' samples. The sample here was cultured CD8+ T cells from PBMCs, taken from culture after CMV antigen stimulation.

The CDR3 region is CASSFPTGEQFF. CDR3 DNA: TGTGCCAGCAGTTTCCCTACTGGGGAGCAGTTCTTC. V usage is TRBV12-3 or TRBV12-4 and J usage is TRBJ2-1; D gene uncertain. The length of the CDR3 is 12 residues. V dropped 3 bases and J dropped 10 bases, with 10 bases sitting between them.